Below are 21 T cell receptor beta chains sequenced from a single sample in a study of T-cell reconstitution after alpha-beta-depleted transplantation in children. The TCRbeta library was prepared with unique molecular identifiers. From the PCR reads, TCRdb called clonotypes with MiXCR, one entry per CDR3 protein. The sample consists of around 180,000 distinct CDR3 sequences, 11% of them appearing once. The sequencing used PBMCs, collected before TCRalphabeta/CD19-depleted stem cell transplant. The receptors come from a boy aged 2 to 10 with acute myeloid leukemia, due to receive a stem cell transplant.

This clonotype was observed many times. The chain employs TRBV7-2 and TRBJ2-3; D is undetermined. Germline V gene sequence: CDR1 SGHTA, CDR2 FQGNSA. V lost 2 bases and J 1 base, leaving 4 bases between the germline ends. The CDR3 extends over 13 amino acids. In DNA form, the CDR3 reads TGTGCCAGCAGCTTAAACCGCACAGATACGCAGTATTTT. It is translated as CASSLNRTDTQYF. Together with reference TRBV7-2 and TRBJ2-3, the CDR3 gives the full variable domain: GAGVSQSPSNKVTEKGKDVELRCDPISGHTALYWYRQSLGQGLEFLIYFQGNSAPDKSGLPSDRFSAERTGGSVSTLTIQRTQQEDSAVYLCASSLNRTDTQYFGPGTRLTVL.

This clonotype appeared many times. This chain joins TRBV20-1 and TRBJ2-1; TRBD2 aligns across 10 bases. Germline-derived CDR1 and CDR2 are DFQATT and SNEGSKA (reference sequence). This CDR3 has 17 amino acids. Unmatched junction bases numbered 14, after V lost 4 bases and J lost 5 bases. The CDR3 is CSATPGLAIGWDNEQFF. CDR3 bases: TGCAGTGCTACTCCGGGACTAGCGATCGGTTGGGACAATGAGCAGTTCTTC.

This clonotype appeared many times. The CDR3 DNA reads as TGCAGCGCCAAAGCCGGGACAGCCAGCTCCTACGAGCAGTACTTC. Amino acids: CSAKAGTASSYEQYF. The chain has TRBV29-1 and TRBJ2-7; TRBD1 agrees at 7 bases. The ends lost 7 bases at V and 0 bases at J; junction bases unmatched: 12. Germline V gives CDR1 SQVTM, CDR2 ANQGSEA. The CDR3 has 15 amino acids.

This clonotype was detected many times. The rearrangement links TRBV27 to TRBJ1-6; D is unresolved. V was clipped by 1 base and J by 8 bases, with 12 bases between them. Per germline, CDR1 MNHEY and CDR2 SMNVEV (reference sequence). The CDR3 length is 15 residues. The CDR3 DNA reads TGTGCCAGCAGTTTATTCCAGATAGGTGATTCACCCCTCCACTTT. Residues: CASSLFQIGDSPLHF.

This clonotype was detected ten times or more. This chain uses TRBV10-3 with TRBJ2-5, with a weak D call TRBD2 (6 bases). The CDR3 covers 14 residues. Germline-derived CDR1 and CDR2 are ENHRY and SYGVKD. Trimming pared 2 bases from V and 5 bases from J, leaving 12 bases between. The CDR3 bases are TGTGCCATCAGTGAGAGTGCGGGGATGGAGACCCAGTACTTC. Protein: CAISESAGMETQYF.

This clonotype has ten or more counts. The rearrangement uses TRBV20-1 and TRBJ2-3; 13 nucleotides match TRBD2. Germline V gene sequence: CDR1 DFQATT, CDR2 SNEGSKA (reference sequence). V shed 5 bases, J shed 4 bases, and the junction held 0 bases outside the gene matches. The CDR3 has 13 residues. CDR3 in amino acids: CSAGLAGADTQYF. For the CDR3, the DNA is TGCAGTGCTGGACTAGCGGGAGCAGATACGCAGTATTTT.

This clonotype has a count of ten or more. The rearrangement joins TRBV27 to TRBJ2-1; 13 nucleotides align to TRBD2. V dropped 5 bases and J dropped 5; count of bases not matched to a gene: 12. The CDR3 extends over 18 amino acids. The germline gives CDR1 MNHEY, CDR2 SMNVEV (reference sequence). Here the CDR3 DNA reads TGTGCCAGCAGTACCCTAAGACTAGCGGGGGGTCGCCACAATGAGCAGTTCTTC. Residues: CASSTLRLAGGRHNEQFF.

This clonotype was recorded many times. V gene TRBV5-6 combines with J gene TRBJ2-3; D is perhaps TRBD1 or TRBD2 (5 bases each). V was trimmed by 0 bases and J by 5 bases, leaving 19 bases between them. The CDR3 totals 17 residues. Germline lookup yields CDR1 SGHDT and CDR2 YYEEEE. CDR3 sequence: CASSLAWKTERGDTQYF. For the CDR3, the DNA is TGTGCCAGCAGCTTGGCATGGAAAACCGAGAGGGGAGATACGCAGTATTTT.

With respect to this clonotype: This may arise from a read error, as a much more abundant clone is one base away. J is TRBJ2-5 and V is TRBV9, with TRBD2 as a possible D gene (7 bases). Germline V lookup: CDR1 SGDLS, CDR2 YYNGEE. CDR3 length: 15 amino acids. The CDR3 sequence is CASSEGGQVQETQHF. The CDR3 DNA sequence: TGTGCCAGCAGCGAGGGGGGGCAGGTCCAAGAGACCCAGCACTTC.

For the CDR3, the DNA is TGCGCCAGCAGGCCCGGGACTCAACTACTAGCCAAAAACATTCAGTACTTC. Protein: CASRPGTQLLAKNIQYF. The chain joins TRBV10-2 to TRBJ2-4; possibly TRBD2 for D (6 bases). Germline V lookup: CDR1 WSHSY, CDR2 SAAADI. The CDR3 length is 17 residues. V lost 6 bases to trimming and J lost 0 bases, with 18 bases between them.

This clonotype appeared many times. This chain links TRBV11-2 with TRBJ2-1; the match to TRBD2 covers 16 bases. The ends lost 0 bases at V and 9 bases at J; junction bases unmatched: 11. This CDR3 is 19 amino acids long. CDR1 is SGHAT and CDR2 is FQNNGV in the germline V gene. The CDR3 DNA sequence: TGTGCCAGCAGCTTAGATTACGGGACTAGCGGGAGGGCTTCCGGTGAGCAGTTCTTC. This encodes CASSLDYGTSGRASGEQFF. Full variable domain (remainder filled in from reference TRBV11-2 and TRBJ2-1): EAGVAQSPRYKIIEKRQSVAFWCNPISGHATLYWYQQILGQGPKLLIQFQNNGVVDDSQLPKDRFSAERLKGVDSTLKIQPAKLEDSAVYLCASSLDYGTSGRASGEQFFGPGTRLTVL.

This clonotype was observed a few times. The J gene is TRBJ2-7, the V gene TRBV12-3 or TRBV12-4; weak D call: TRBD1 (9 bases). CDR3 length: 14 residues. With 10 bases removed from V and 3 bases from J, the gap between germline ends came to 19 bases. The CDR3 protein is CATSGGGQGYEQYF. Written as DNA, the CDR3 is TGTGCCACCTCGGGGGGGGGACAGGGCTACGAGCAGTACTTC.

Here the CDR3 DNA reads TGTGCCAGCACCCAAACTTTAGCCAAAAACATTCAGTACTTC. This encodes CASTQTLAKNIQYF. The rearrangement joins TRBV6-1 to TRBJ2-4, with D unclear. The CDR3 contains 14 residues. V dropped 7 bases and J dropped 0 bases, with 10 bases sitting between them. CDR1 and CDR2 (germline): MNHNS, SASEGT.

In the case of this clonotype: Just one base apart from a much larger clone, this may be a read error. CDR3 nucleotide sequence: TGTGCCAGCAGTTTTCGTGCTAGCACAGATGCGCAGTATTTT. This gives the protein CASSFRASTDAQYF. The chain employs TRBV12-3 or TRBV12-4 and TRBJ2-3, with D maybe TRBD2 (5 bases). The CDR3 runs 14 residues.

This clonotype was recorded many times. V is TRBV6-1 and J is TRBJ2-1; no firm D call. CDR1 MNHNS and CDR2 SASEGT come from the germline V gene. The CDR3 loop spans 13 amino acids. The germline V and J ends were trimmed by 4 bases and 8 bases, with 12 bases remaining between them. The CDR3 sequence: CASSGQERYEQFF. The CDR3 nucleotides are TGTGCCAGCAGTGGTCAGGAGAGGTATGAGCAGTTCTTC.

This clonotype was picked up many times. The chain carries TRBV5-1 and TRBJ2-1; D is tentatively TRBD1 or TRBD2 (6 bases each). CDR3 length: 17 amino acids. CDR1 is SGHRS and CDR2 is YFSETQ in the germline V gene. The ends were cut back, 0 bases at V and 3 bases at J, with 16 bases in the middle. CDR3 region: CASSLGLDRFFYNEQFF. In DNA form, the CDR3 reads TGCGCCAGCAGCTTGGGACTAGACAGGTTCTTCTACAATGAGCAGTTCTTC.

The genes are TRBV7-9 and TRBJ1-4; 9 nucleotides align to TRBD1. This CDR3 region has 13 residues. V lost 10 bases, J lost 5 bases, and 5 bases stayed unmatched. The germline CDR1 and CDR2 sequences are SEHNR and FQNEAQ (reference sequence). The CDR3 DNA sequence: TGTGCCACGAGGGGGACAGGGAATGAAAAACTGTTTTTT. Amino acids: CATRGTGNEKLFF.

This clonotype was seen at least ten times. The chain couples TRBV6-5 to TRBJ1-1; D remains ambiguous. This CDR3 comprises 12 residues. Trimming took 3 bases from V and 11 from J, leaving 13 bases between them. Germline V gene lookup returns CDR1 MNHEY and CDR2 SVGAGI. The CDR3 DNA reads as TGTGCCAGCAGTTATCCTGGCAGAGACGCTTTCTTT. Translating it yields CASSYPGRDAFF.

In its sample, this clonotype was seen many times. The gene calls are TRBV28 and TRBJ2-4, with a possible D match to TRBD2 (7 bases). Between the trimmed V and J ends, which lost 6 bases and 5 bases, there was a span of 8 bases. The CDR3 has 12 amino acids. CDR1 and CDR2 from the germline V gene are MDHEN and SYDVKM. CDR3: CASRGGQNIQYF. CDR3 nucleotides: TGTGCCAGCAGGGGGGGGCAAAACATTCAGTACTTC.

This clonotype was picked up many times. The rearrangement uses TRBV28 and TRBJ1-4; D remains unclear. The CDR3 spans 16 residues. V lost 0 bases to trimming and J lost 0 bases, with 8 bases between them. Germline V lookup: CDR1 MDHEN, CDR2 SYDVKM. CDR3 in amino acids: CASSLWAGTTNEKLFF. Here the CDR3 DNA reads TGTGCCAGCAGTTTATGGGCAGGCACAACTAATGAAAAACTGTTTTTT.

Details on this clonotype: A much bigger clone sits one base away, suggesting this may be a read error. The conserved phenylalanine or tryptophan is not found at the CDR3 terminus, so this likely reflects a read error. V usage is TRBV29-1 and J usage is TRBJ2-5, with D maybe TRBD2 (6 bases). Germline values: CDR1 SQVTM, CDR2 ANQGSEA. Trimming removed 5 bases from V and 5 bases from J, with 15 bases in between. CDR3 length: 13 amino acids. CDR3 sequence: CSVLVGLAETQYL. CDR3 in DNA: TGCAGCGTTCTCGTGGGGCTAGCGGAGACCCAGTACTTA.